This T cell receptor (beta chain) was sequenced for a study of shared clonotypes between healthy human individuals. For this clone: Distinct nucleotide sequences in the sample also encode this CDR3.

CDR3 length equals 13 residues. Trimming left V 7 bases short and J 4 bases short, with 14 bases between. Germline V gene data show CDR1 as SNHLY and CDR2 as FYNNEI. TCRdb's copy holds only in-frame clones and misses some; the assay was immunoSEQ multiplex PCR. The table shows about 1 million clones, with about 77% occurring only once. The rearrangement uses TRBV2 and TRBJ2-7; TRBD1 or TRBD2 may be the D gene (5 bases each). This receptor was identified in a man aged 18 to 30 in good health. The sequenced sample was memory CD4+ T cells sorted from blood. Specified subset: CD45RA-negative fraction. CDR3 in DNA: TGTGCCAGCACTCTAGGGGAGACTTACGAGCAGTACTTC. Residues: CASTLGETYEQYF.